The rows below give T cell receptor beta chains drawn from one sample of a study of T cell responses to AZD1222 COVID-19 vaccine. TCRdb keeps only in-frame clones here, not all; method: immunoSEQ multiplex PCR. The table lists about 120,000 clones, around 91% of them singletons, with roughly 4.4% in the top ten. The specimen comprised peripheral blood, sampled on day 0 of MenACWY control vaccination. These TCRs come from an adult in good health. The CDR3 runs from the conserved cysteine through the conserved F or W. A D gene is named only where the DNA matches it firmly. The size field is filled for only some rows; it gives once, few, many or a size class.

TRBJ2-7 - TRBV3-1/TRBV3-2 TRBD2 CASSPGGSDYEQYF TGTGCCAGCAGCCCCGGGGGGAGCGACTACGAGCAGTACTTC
TRBJ2-7 - TRBV7-9 TRBD2 CASSSPGTSGNEQYF TGTGCCAGCAGCTCCCCTGGGACTAGCGGCAACGAGCAGTACTTC
TRBJ1-2 - TRBV27 TRBD1 CASSLLGQGLNYGYTF TGTGCCAGCAGTCTCCTCGGACAGGGTCTCAACTATGGCTACACCTTC
TRBJ1-5 few TRBV6-2/TRBV6-3 - CASSSHRDRTMRPQHF TGTGCCAGCAGTTCACACAGGGACCGGACTATGAGGCCCCAGCATTTT
TRBJ1-3 - TRBV14 - CASSQDGNSGNTIYF TGTGCCAGCAGCCAGGACGGAAACTCTGGAAACACCATATATTTT
TRBJ2-1 - TRBV3-1/TRBV3-2 TRBD2 CASSQGGSAGGSHNEQFF TGTGCCAGCAGCCAAGGGGGTTCAGCGGGAGGTTCGCACAATGAGCAGTTCTTC
TRBJ1-1 - TRBV6-5 TRBD1 CASKAITTGSTEAFF TGTGCCAGCAAGGCTATTACGACAGGGAGTACTGAAGCTTTCTTT
TRBJ2-3 - TRBV7-2 - CASSLGTISTDTQYF TGTGCCAGCAGCTTAGGGACCATTAGCACAGATACGCAGTATTTT
TRBJ1-1 - TRBV28 - CASSLLTNTEAFF TGTGCCAGCAGTTTATTGACGAACACTGAAGCTTTCTTT
TRBJ2-2 - TRBV19 - CASSIVGITGELFF TGTGCCAGTAGTATCGTCGGGATCACCGGGGAGCTGTTTTTT
TRBJ2-3 - TRBV5-1 - CASSSGRSRSTDTQYF TGCGCCAGCAGCTCGGGACGGTCAAGAAGCACAGATACGCAGTATTTT
TRBJ2-7 - TRBV27 TRBD2 CASSPLAGGSDEQYF TGTGCCAGCAGTCCATTAGCGGGAGGAAGCGACGAGCAGTACTTC
TRBJ1-1 - TRBV28 TRBD1 CASSSETGTILNTEAFF TGTGCCAGCAGTTCCGAGACAGGGACAATACTCAACACTGAAGCTTTCTTT
TRBJ2-1 - TRBV5-4 TRBD1 CASSLVGRDSHEQFF TGTGCCAGCAGCTTGGTCGGCCGGGACAGTCATGAGCAGTTCTTC
TRBJ2-5 - TRBV4-1 TRBD2 CASSQGPSGGQETQYF TGCGCCAGCAGCCAAGGGCCTAGCGGGGGGCAAGAGACCCAGTACTTC
TRBJ1-3 - TRBV13 - CASSITRGFGNTIYF TGTGCCAGCAGCATAACCAGGGGCTTCGGAAACACCATATATTTT
TRBJ2-5 - TRBV11-2 - CASSRGIGETQYF TGTGCCAGCAGCCGGGGGATTGGGGAGACCCAGTACTTC
TRBJ1-1 - TRBV5-4 - CASSSFRTEAFF TGTGCCAGCAGCTCTTTCAGAACTGAAGCTTTCTTT
TRBJ2-3 - TRBV24-1 - CATSAPRGNTDTQYF TGTGCCACCAGTGCGCCCAGGGGAAACACAGATACGCAGTATTTT
TRBJ1-3 - TRBV3-1/TRBV3-2 - CASSRDRLSGNTIYF TGTGCCAGCAGCCGAGACAGGCTCTCTGGAAACACCATATATTTT
TRBJ2-1 - TRBV6-2/TRBV6-3 TRBD2 CASSYSTSGGSYNEQFF TGTGCCAGCAGTTACTCGACTAGCGGGGGCTCCTACAATGAGCAGTTCTTC
TRBJ2-5 - TRBV28 - CASSFLERGWEETQYF TGTGCCAGCAGTTTTCTGGAGAGGGGTTGGGAGGAGACCCAGTACTTC
TRBJ2-1 - TRBV6-2/TRBV6-3 TRBD2 CASSSWVAGGYNEQFF TGTGCCAGCAGTTCGTGGGTAGCGGGGGGTTACAATGAGCAGTTCTTC
TRBJ2-2 - TRBV10-3 - CAISELGELFF TGTGCCATCAGTGAGTTAGGGGAGCTGTTTTTT
TRBJ1-6 - TRBV28 TRBD1 CASSQARTGYNSPLHF TGTGCCAGCAGCCAGGCCCGGACAGGTTATAATTCACCCCTCCACTTT
TRBJ2-1 once TRBV7-3 - CASSPGPYNEQFF TGTGCCAGCAGCCCAGGGCCCTACAATGAGCAGTTCTTC
TRBJ2-7 - TRBV25-1 TRBD1 CASSNPGQGSEQYF TGTGCCAGCAGTAACCCGGGACAGGGCTCCGAGCAGTACTTC
TRBJ1-5 once TRBV28 - CASSFGISNQPQHF TGTGCCAGCAGTTTCGGGATTAGCAATCAGCCCCAGCATTTT
TRBJ1-6 once TRBV27 TRBD1 CASSSPGTDSYNSPLHF TGTGCCAGCAGTTCCCCCGGGACAGACTCCTATAATTCACCCCTCCACTTT